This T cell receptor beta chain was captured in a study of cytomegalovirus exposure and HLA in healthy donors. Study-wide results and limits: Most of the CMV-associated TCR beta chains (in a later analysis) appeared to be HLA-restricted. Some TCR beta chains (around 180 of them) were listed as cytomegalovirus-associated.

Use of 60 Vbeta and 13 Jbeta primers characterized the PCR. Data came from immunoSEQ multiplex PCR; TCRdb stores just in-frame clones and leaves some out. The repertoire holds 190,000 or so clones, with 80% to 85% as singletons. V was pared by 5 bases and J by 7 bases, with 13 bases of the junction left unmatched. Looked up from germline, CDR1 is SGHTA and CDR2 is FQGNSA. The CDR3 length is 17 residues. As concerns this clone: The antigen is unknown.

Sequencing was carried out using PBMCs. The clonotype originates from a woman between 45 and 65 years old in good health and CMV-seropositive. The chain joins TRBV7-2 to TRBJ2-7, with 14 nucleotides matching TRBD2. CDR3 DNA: TGTGCCAGCAGCCAAGCCCCGATGGGACTAGCGGGGGAGGAGCAGTACTTC. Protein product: CASSQAPMGLAGEEQYF.